This T cell receptor beta chain was retrieved from a study of blood T cell repertoires in COVID-19. Study in general: Both acute and convalescent COVID-19 samples were obtained from the United States, Italy and Spain. The cDNA or gDNA used as material had been derived from T cells, B-cell-depleted T cells, or PBMCs.

Per the authors' pipeline: It was from reference gene primer amplification that nucleated cell counts were estimated. Sequencing used immunoSEQ multiplex PCR; TCRdb keeps in-frame clones, though not all of them. V and J calls and clone size come straight from that table; D and trimming were deduced from the DNA. In the table there are some 49,000 clones, roughly 85% of which are singletons. The CDR3 loop spans 15 amino acids. The junction had 6 bases not matched to a gene; V was cut back by 3 bases and J by 9 bases. Per the germline V gene, CDR1 is KGHSH and CDR2 is LQKENI. The sequence derives from a human donor in a cohort sampled during active COVID-19. Sequencing input: peripheral blood. This chain connects TRBV18 to TRBJ1-6; 9 bases fit TRBD1. This CDR3 reads CASSPRTGAGSPLHF. The DNA of the CDR3 is TGTGCCAGCTCACCTAGGACAGGGGCTGGTTCACCCCTCCACTTT.